A single count supports the clone carrying this TCR beta chain. Antigen unknown. Germline loops: CDR1 SGHTA, CDR2 FQGNSA. This CDR3 has 17 amino acids. The trim removed 6 bases at V and 4 bases at J, leaving 9 bases unmatched. This sample was included in a study of shared clonotypes between healthy human individuals. Study results and caveats: In contrast to clonotypes shared by all four donors, non-shared clonotypes had lower generation probabilities. Researchers found naive subsets generally carried larger estimated richness than memory subsets. Among several donors, about 4.6% of naive CD4 clonotypes were found in common.

Selected positively for CCR7 and CD45RO-negative, naive CD8 cells excluded terminally differentiated effector memory CD45RA+ cells. Repertoires were generated with immunoSEQ multiplex PCR, while TCRdb's copy carries only in-frame clones and drops some. This table has around 610,000 clones, approximately 96% appearing once. V and J are TRBV7-2 and TRBJ2-3, with TRBD2 matching over 14 bases. The source is a woman in her 30s in good health. Sequenced material: naive CD8+ T cells sorted from blood. This CDR3 is CASRFLPGLAGADTQYF. In DNA form, the CDR3 reads TGTGCCAGCAGATTCCTCCCGGGACTAGCGGGAGCAGATACGCAGTATTTT.